The 13 T cell receptor beta chains listed next were all sequenced from one sample in a study of metastatic and nonmetastatic thyroid tumors. Not a single patient had been given any form of treatment at any point before undergoing thyroid surgery. Using MiXCR, TCRdb re-called clones from the PCR reads. The sample carries approximately 6,000 clones, 34% recorded once. The sample comprised adjacent normal tissue. The receptors originated from a male donor with papillary thyroid cancer or a benign thyroid nodule (not recorded which). Some clones in this sample may be carry-over from other donors' samples.

In this sample, this clone turned up a few times. The V gene is TRBV5-1, the J gene TRBJ1-6, with no clear D. This CDR3 comprises 15 residues. The V gene's germline CDR1 is SGHRS and CDR2 YFSETQ. The V end lost 1 base, the J end lost 8 bases, and 13 bases lay between the germline ends. CDR3 protein: CASSLIEAGDSPLHF. CDR3 DNA: TGCGCCAGCAGCTTGATTGAGGCAGGTGATTCACCCCTCCACTTT.

This clone is categorized as medium-sized. This chain connects TRBV3-1 to TRBJ2-7; TRBD2 matches at 12 bases. The germline CDR1 and CDR2 sequences are LGHDT and YNNKEL (reference sequence). The V segment lost 4 bases and the J segment 3 bases; nucleotides outside the gene matches: 1. This CDR3 is built from 14 residues. This chain's CDR3 is CASSRLAGDYEQYF. CDR3 nucleotides: TGTGCCAGCAGCCGACTAGCGGGGGACTACGAGCAGTACTTC.

This clone was counted only a few times. The CDR3 is CASSRAGPTYNEQFF. DNA for the CDR3: TGTGCCAGCAGCCGGGCCGGGCCCACCTACAATGAGCAGTTCTTC. The chain carries TRBV2 and TRBJ2-1, with no clear D. Germline V gene sequence: CDR1 SNHLY, CDR2 FYNNEI. V was cut by 6 bases and J by 2 bases, with 14 bases left in between. The CDR3 length is 15 residues.

This clone has more than one count but fewer than ten. This chain connects TRBV7-3 to TRBJ2-6; tentative D call: TRBD2 (7 bases). V was pared by 1 base and J by 0 bases, with 16 bases between. CDR1 and CDR2 from the germline V gene are SGHTA and FQGTGA. The CDR3 is 19 residues long. DNA of the CDR3: TGTGCCAGCAGCTTAATTCCTGCGGGGGCTTTCTCTGGGGCCAACGTCCTGACTTTC. Translation: CASSLIPAGAFSGANVLTF.

This clone appeared a few times. The gene calls are TRBV25-1 and TRBJ2-1, with a tentative D call TRBD1 (8 bases). Trimming took 6 bases from V and 0 from J, leaving 15 bases between them. The CDR3 is made up of 16 amino acids. Germline V gives CDR1 MGHDK, CDR2 SYGVNS. The CDR3 DNA reads TGTGCCAGCAGGGGAGCGGGACAGGCCTCCTACAATGAGCAGTTCTTC. Its protein is CASRGAGQASYNEQFF. The full variable domain, in which reference TRBV25-1 and TRBJ2-1 provide the parts outside the CDR3, is EADIYQTPRYLVIGTGKKITLECSQTMGHDKMYWYQQDPGMELHLIHYSYGVNSTEKGDLSSESTVSRIRTEHFPLTLESARPSHTSQYLCASRGAGQASYNEQFFGPGTRLTVL.

This clone has more than one count but fewer than ten. One end of the junction fails to match germline, which may point to a read error. This chain uses TRBV6-1 with TRBJ2-7; 8 bases match TRBD1. This CDR3 contains 14 residues. The germline V gene has CDR1 MNHNS and CDR2 SASEGT. The CDR3 DNA sequence: TGTGCCAGCAGTTTGGGACAGGAACTGGGCGAGAAGTACTTC. Translated: CASSLGQELGEKYF.

This clone is termed medium-sized (0.01 to 0.1%). The sample holds other DNA sequences that translate to the same CDR3. The chain carries TRBV20-1 and TRBJ2-3, with D maybe TRBD1 (6 bases). This CDR3 has 16 residues. The ends were cut back, 1 base at V and 2 bases at J, with 16 bases in the middle. Germline CDR1 is DFQATT and CDR2 is SNEGSKA (reference sequence). Here the CDR3 DNA reads TGCAGTGCTAGAGCCCCCGGGGACATAATCACAGATACGCAGTATTTT. The encoded protein is CSARAPGDIITDTQYF.

The chain recombines TRBV5-1 with TRBJ2-3; D is possibly TRBD2 (5 bases). The CDR3 spans 14 residues. Trimming cost V 3 bases and J 3 bases, with 11 bases left between them. Germline CDR1 SGHRS, CDR2 YFSETQ. CDR3 nucleotides: TGCGCCAGCAGCTCCACCACGGGGACAGATACGCAGTATTTT. Encoded protein: CASSSTTGTDTQYF.

This chain links TRBV6-1 with TRBJ2-6; D uncertain. This CDR3 spans 14 amino acids. Germline V gives CDR1 MNHNS, CDR2 SASEGT. With 5 bases removed from V and 1 base from J, the gap between germline ends came to 6 bases. The CDR3 bases are TGTGCCAGCAGTCGAGTATCTGGGGCCAACGTCCTGACTTTC. It codes for CASSRVSGANVLTF.

The rearrangement joins TRBV7-2 to TRBJ2-7; 7 bases line up with TRBD1. CDR1 and CDR2 from the germline V gene are SGHTA and FQGNSA. The J segment lost 9 bases and the V segment lost 1 base, leaving 9 bases of the junction unmatched. The CDR3 sequence is 14 residues long. Here the CDR3 reads CASSLGATGVGQYF. The CDR3 bases are TGTGCCAGCAGCTTAGGGGCCACAGGGGTGGGGCAGTACTTC.

This clone is deemed large. Within the sample, other DNA sequences also encode this same CDR3. CDR3 sequence reads: CASSPTRTALEYF. The CDR3 DNA follows: TGTGCCAGCAGTCCCACAAGGACTGCTTTGGAGTACTTC. The chain carries TRBV12-3 or TRBV12-4 and TRBJ2-5; possible D gene TRBD2, 5 bases. There are 13 residues in the CDR3. Between the trimmed V and J ends, which lost 5 bases and 12 bases, there was a span of 19 bases.

The V call is TRBV7-2, the J call TRBJ2-3, with D perhaps matching TRBD2 (5 bases). V lost 0 bases and J lost 4, with 11 bases in between. This CDR3 is built from 15 residues. Germline assignment: CDR1 SGHTA and CDR2 FQGNSA. The CDR3 spells CASSLAGAAADTQYF. The CDR3 nucleotides are TGTGCCAGCAGCTTAGCAGGAGCGGCAGCAGATACGCAGTATTTT.

This clone was recorded only once. V is TRBV5-1 and J is TRBJ1-1; D ambiguous. V was pared by 2 bases and J by 8 bases, with 13 bases between. The germline CDR1 and CDR2 sequences are SGHRS and YFSETQ. The CDR3 loop spans 13 amino acids. This CDR3 is CASSLGDGVEAFF. CDR3 nucleotides: TGCGCCAGCAGCTTAGGTGATGGCGTCGAAGCTTTCTTT.